This TCR beta chain stems from a study of somatic mutations in cytotoxic T cells in rheumatoid arthritis. Assay used: immunoSEQ multiplex PCR; TCRdb lists only in-frame clones, some missing. The repertoire holds about 12,000 clones, 74% seen once, with around 10% in the top ten. Sequenced sample: CD8+ T cells sorted from blood. The clonotype was recovered from a woman in her thirties or forties in good health.

The CDR3 region has the DNA TGCGCCAGCAGCCAAGAAGTTAGCGGGTTCACCGGGGAGCTGTTTTTT. It is translated as CASSQEVSGFTGELFF. The chain links TRBV4-1 to TRBJ2-2; TRBD2 agrees at 7 bases. There are 16 residues in the CDR3. Germline V CDR1 and CDR2: MGHRA, YSYEKL. V was pared by 0 bases and J by 4 bases, with 5 bases of the junction left unmatched.